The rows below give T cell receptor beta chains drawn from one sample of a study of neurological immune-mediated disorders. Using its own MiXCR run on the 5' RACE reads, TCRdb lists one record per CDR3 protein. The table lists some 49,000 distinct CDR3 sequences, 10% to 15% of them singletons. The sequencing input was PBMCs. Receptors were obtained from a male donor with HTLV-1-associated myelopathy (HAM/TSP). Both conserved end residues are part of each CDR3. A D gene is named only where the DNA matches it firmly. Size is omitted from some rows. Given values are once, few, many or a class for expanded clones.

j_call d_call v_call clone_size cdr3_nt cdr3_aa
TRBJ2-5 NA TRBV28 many TGTGCCAGCAGTTTAGGAGGAGTCCAAGAGACCCAGTACTTC CASSLGGVQETQYF
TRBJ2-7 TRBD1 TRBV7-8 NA TGTGCCAGAAGTCCGACAGGGGGGTACGAGCAGTACTTC CARSPTGGYEQYF
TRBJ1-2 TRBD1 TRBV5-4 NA TGTGCCAGCAGCTCAGGGACAGGGGAGGCTGGCTACACCTTC CASSSGTGEAGYTF
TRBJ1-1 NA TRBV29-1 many TGCAGCGGGTGGTGGACGAACACTGAAGCTTTCTTT CSGWWTNTEAFF
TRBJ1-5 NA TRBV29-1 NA TGCAGCGTTGGGACAGTGGGAGGTCAGCGCCAGCATTTT CSVGTVGGQRQHF
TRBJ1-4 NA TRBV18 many TGTGCCAGCTCACCACCAGCACGGGAAAAACTGTTTTTT CASSPPAREKLFF
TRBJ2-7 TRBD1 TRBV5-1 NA TGCGCCAGCAGCTTGCAGGGACAGGGGAATTACGAGCAGTACTTC CASSLQGQGNYEQYF
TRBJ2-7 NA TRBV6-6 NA TGTGCCAGCAGTTCAGACGCGTGGTACGAGCAGTACTTC CASSSDAWYEQYF
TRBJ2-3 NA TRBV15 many TGTGCCACCAGCAGAGACCCCATAGTGTCAGGAGATACGCAGTATTTT CATSRDPIVSGDTQYF
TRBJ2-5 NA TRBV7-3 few TGTGCCAGCAGCTTCTATGGGGCCGGGGAGACCCAGTACTTC CASSFYGAGETQYF
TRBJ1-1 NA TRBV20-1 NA TGCAGTGCTAGAGATGACAGTCCGCTATTGAACACTGAAGCTTTCTTT CSARDDSPLLNTEAFF
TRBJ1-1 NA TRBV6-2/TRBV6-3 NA TGTGCCAGCAGTTACCTGACAGGAGGCGTGAACACTGAAGCTTTATTT CASSYLTGGVNTEALF
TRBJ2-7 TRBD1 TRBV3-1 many TGTGCCAGCAGCCAACCGGGACAGGCAACCTCCTACGAGCAGTACTTC CASSQPGQATSYEQYF
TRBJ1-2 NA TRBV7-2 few TGTGCCAGCAGCTTAGACCGGGGAAACTATGGCTACACCTTC CASSLDRGNYGYTF
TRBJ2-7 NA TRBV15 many TGTGCCACCAGCCCAGACCGGGGCTACGAGCAGTACTTC CATSPDRGYEQYF
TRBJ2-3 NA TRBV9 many TGTGCCAGCAGCGTAGCTAGCGTCACCAGCACAGATACGCAGTATTTT CASSVASVTSTDTQYF
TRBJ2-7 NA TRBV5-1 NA TGCGCCAGCATAGGGGGGGGCTCCTACGAGCAGTACTTC CASIGGGSYEQYF
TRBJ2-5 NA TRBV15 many TGTGCCACCAGCAGACAGGGTCCCGGGGAGACCCAGTACTTC CATSRQGPGETQYF
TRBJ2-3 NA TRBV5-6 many TGTGCCAGCAGCTTGGATTCGGCTAGCACAGATACGCAGTATTTT CASSLDSASTDTQYF
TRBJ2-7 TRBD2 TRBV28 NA TGTGCCAGCACCTCGGGGGGGGTGCCCCCCTACGAGCAGTACTTC CASTSGGVPPYEQYF
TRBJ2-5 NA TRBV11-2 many TGTGCCAGCAGCTTCCTGGGGGCAGAGACCCAGTACTTC CASSFLGAETQYF
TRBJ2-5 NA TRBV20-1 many TGCAGTGCTTGGGGGGGGACAGTCCAAGAGACCCAGTACTTC CSAWGGTVQETQYF
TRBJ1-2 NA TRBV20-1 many TGCAGTGCGGGTAGCGATCGCTATGGCTACACCTTC CSAGSDRYGYTF
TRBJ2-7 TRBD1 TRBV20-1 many TGCAGTGCCCGAGAGGGGGCGGCCTACGAGCAGTACTTC CSAREGAAYEQYF
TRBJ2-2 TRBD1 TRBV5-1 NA TGTGCCAGCAGCTTAGGACAGGGACTCACCGGGGAGCTGTTTTTT CASSLGQGLTGELFF
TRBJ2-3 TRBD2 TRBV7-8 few TGTGCCAGCAGCCCGGGGGGGTACACCACAGATACGCAGTATTTT CASSPGGYTTDTQYF
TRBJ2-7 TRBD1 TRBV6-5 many TGTGCCAGCAGTTGGACAGGAAGAGGCGAGCAGTACTTC CASSWTGRGEQYF
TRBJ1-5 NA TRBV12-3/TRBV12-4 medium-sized TGTGCCAGCAGCTCTACCGGCAATCAGCCCCAGCATTTT CASSSTGNQPQHF
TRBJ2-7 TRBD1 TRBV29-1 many TGCAGCGCAGGACAGGGGGCGTACGAGCAGTACTTC CSAGQGAYEQYF
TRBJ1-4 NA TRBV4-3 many TGCGCCAGCAGCCAAGTATTTGGCAGGGTGAATGAAAAACTGTTTTTT CASSQVFGRVNEKLFF
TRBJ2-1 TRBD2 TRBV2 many TGTGCCAGCAGTGCCTTGGGACTAGCGGACAATGAGCAGTTCTTC CASSALGLADNEQFF
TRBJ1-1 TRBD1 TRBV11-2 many TGTGCCAGCAGCTACGACAGGGCGACGGAAGCTTTCTTT CASSYDRATEAFF
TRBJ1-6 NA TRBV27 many TGTGCCAGCAGAGCGGCAGACTACTATAATTCACCCCTCCACTTT CASRAADYYNSPLHF
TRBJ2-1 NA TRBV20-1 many TGCAGTGCACCGGGCCCGGGGTACAATGAGCAGTTCTTC CSAPGPGYNEQFF
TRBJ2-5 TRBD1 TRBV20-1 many TGCAGTGCTAGAGGTCAGGGGGTCGGGGCCTCCCGTGAGACCCAGTACTTC CSARGQGVGASRETQYF
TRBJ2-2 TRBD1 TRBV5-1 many TGCGCCAGCAGTGAACAGGGGTTGAACACCGGGGAGCTGTTTTTT CASSEQGLNTGELFF
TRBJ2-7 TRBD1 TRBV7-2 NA TGTGCCAGCAGAGGACAGGGACCCACCTACGAGCAGTACTTC CASRGQGPTYEQYF
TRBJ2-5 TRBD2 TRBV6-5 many TGTGCCAGCAGTTCGGGACTAGCGGGCCAAGAGACCCAGTACTTC CASSSGLAGQETQYF
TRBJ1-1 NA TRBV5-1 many TGCGCCAGCAGCGACATCCGGGGGGGGCCTGAAGCTTTCTTT CASSDIRGGPEAFF
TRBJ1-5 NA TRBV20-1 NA TGCAGTGCTAGAGATCCTCAGGGTCGGCAGCCCCAGCATTTT CSARDPQGRQPQHF
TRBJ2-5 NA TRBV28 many TGTGCCAGCAGTTTTCTCCAAGAGACCCAGTACTTC CASSFLQETQYF
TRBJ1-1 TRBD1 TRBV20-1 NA TGCAGTGCTCCCCGGACAGGGGGGGCGAACACTGAAGCTTTCTTT CSAPRTGGANTEAFF
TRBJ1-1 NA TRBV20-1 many TGCAGTGCTGCCCGGGGGGCGCGCCTGAACACTGAAGCTTTCTTT CSAARGARLNTEAFF
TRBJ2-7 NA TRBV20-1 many TGCAGTGCTGGGCCGCAGGCAAGCTCCTACGAGCAGTACTTC CSAGPQASSYEQYF
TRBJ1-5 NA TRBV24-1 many TGTGCCACCAGTGATCAGAGGGATAGCAATCAGCCCCAGCATTTT CATSDQRDSNQPQHF
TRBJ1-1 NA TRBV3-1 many TGTGCCAGCAGCCAAGGAGTGGGGGCAACTGAAGCTTTCTTT CASSQGVGATEAFF
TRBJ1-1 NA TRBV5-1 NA TGCGCCAGCAGCCGGGGGTCGGGACTCGCTGAAGCTTTCTTT CASSRGSGLAEAFF
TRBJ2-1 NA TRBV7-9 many TGTGCCAGCAGCTTCTCGACCTCCGAAGACAATGAGCAGTTCTTC CASSFSTSEDNEQFF
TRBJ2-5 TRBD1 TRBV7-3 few TGTGCCAGCAGCCCACAGGGGGTTAGAGAGACCCAGTACTTC CASSPQGVRETQYF
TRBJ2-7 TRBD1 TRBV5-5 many TGTGCCAGCAGCCGTCATACGGACAGGGGATACGAGCAGTACTTC CASSRHTDRGYEQYF
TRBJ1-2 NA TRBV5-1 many TGCGCCAGCGGAGATAACTATGGCTACACCTTC CASGDNYGYTF
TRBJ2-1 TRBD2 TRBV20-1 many TGCAGTGCTAGAGAGTCGACTAGCGATGAGCAGTTCTTC CSARESTSDEQFF
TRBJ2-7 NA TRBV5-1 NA TGCGCCAGCAGCTGTTGGCCAGGGGTTTACAAGCAGTACTTC CASSCWPGVYKQYF
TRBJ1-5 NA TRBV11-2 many TGTGCCAGCAGCTTAGGGGGAGGCCCCCAGCATTTT CASSLGGGPQHF
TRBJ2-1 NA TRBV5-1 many TGCGCCAGCAGCTTACCCACGAATGAGCAGTTCTTC CASSLPTNEQFF